This entry concerns a single TCR beta chain. The antigen remains undetermined. Germline-derived CDR1 and CDR2 are SGHTA and FQGNSA. The CDR3 has 15 residues. V lost 5 bases, J lost 4 bases, and 15 bases lay in between. The data originate from a study of chemoradiotherapy in HPV16-positive cancers. Study background: Candidate HPV-specific T-cell clones and common TCR motifs came from functional assays in two HPV16-positive patients. Study findings and constraints: HPV-specific T cells were functionally defined from only a couple of HPV16-positive patients.

Some clones are missing from TCRdb's copy, which holds only in-frame ones; the method was immunoSEQ multiplex PCR. The sample shows about 30,000 clones, approximately 91% of them seen only once. V is TRBV7-2 and J is TRBJ1-5; perhaps TRBD1 as D (6 bases). Here the sequenced sample was blood, taken from a patient who underwent chemoradiotherapy. This receptor was taken from a human donor with HPV-associated anogenital cancer. The CDR3 protein is CASSRGAGMNQPQHF. The CDR3 nucleotides read TGTGCCAGCAGCCGGGGGGCTGGGATGAATCAGCCCCAGCATTTT.